The subject of this entry is one TCR beta chain. Its target is not known. The read ends 3 residues before the CDR3 terminus; that terminus is restored from the germline J gene. The record originates from a study of Tregs in tolerant kidney transplant recipients. Study results and limitations: Validation in larger populations is needed because few patients were studied. No direct test of biological reproducibility was done here.

TCRdb's copy holds only in-frame clones and misses some; the assay was immunoSEQ multiplex PCR. Seen in this sample are approximately 49,000 clones; the ten most common clones hold around 0.91%. The V gene's germline CDR1 is SGHTA and CDR2 FQGTGA. The CDR3 is 15 amino acids. The sample was CD4+ T cells from blood, taken before the transplant. This sequence was found in a human donor who received a combined kidney and bone marrow transplant. The chain recombines TRBV7-3 with TRBJ2-3; 10 bases are shared with TRBD2. CDR3 bases read: TGTGCCAGCAGCCCGGGACTAGCGAGACCCCAAACG. Amino acid sequence: CASSPGLARPQT. The complete CDR3 reads CASSPGLARPQTQYF.